This is a list of T cell receptor beta chains from one sample in a study of chemoradiotherapy in HPV16-positive cancers. The table came from immunoSEQ multiplex PCR; TCRdb's copy has only in-frame clones and leaves some out. The repertoire has roughly 5,300 clones, roughly 70% of them found once; the top ten carry roughly 12%. This specimen consisted of tumor tissue, obtained from a patient who underwent chemoradiotherapy. Every receptor here comes from a human donor with HPV-associated anogenital cancer. Both conserved end residues are part of each CDR3. The D gene is left open where the match is weak. Some rows have no size entry. The others give once, few or many, or a class for an expanded clone.

>.|.|TRBV7-3|TRBJ2-3
TGTGCCAGCAGCTTAACGGGCAGACGCACAGATACGCAGTATTTT
CASSLTGRRTDTQYF
>.|.|TRBV18|TRBJ1-5
TGTGCCAGCTCATCGGCACAGGGCGGCAATCAGCCCCAGCATTTT
CASSSAQGGNQPQHF
>.|.|TRBV6-1|TRBJ2-1
TGTGCCAGCAGTTTCCCCCCCACGGCAGAATTCTTC
CASSFPPTAEFF
>.|.|TRBV7-9|TRBJ2-5
TGTGCCAGCAGCTTAGCGGGGGTTTCGGAGACCCAGTACTTC
CASSLAGVSETQYF
>TRBD2|.|TRBV4-2|TRBJ2-3
TGTGCCAGCAGCCAAGAACTAGCGGGAGGTTCCACAGATACGCAGTATTTT
CASSQELAGGSTDTQYF
>TRBD2|.|TRBV6-5|TRBJ2-2
TGTGCCAGCAGGACACTAGCGGGAGTTTCCGGGGAGCTGTTTTTT
CASRTLAGVSGELFF
>.|.|TRBV11-2|TRBJ2-5
TGTGCCAGCAGCTTAGAACGGGAGTGGGAGACCCAGTACTTC
CASSLEREWETQYF
>.|.|TRBV11-2|TRBJ1-5
TGTGCCAGCAGCGCTTCTACGGGGAGCAATCAGCCCCAGCATTTT
CASSASTGSNQPQHF
>.|few|TRBV18|TRBJ2-5
TGTGCCAGCTCGCCAGGGGAGACCCAGTACTTC
CASSPGETQYF
>.|.|TRBV14|TRBJ2-2
TGTGCCAGCAGCCAGGCCCAGCACACCGGGGAGCTGTTTTTT
CASSQAQHTGELFF
>.|.|TRBV6-1|TRBJ2-5
TGTGCCGCGGGGATAGGGACCGTCTTATGGGAGACCCAGTACTTC
CAAGIGTVLWETQYF
>TRBD2|.|TRBV7-2|TRBJ2-7
TGTGCCAGCAGCTTAGCAAGCGGGAGCCCCGCCTACGAGCAGTACTTC
CASSLASGSPAYEQYF
>TRBD1|.|TRBV7-8|TRBJ1-3
TGTGCCAGCAGCTTAGCAGGGACAGGGGGCGTCTCTGGAAACACCATATATTTT
CASSLAGTGGVSGNTIYF
>TRBD2|once|TRBV19|TRBJ2-1
TGTGCCAGTAGTCTCACGCCGGGACTAGAGTCCAATGAGCAGTTCTTC
CASSLTPGLESNEQFF
>.|.|TRBV11-2|TRBJ1-1
TGTGCCAGCAGCTTAGATGGTAGGGCCGGGTGGACTGAAGCTTTCTTT
CASSLDGRAGWTEAFF
>.|.|TRBV28|TRBJ2-7
TGTGCCAGCAGTCTCGGCGAGTACGAGCAGTACTTC
CASSLGEYEQYF